The 9 T cell receptor beta chains listed next were all sequenced from one sample in a study of T-cell reconstitution after alpha-beta-depleted transplantation in children. Library preparation (for TCRbeta) was performed with unique molecular identifiers. One entry per CDR3 protein, called by TCRdb with MiXCR from the PCR reads. The sample has 250,000 to 400,000 distinct CDR3 sequences; 23% are singletons. This specimen consisted of PBMCs, mostly from graft donor cells, obtained 180 days after TCRalphabeta/CD19-depleted stem cell transplant. The origin of the receptors is a male patient younger than 18 who had a stem cell transplant for acute lymphoblastic leukemia, so the T cells may come from the graft donor.

This clonotype was seen only a few times. The CDR3 loop is CATSDFGRGAGELFF. The CDR3 region has the DNA TGTGCCACCAGTGATTTTGGCAGGGGAGCCGGGGAGCTGTTTTTT. This sequence joins TRBV24-1 and TRBJ2-2, with a tentative D call TRBD1 (6 bases). CDR1 KGHDR and CDR2 SFDVKD come from the germline V gene. The CDR3 is made up of 15 amino acids. Trimming took off 1 base at V and 6 bases at J, with 11 bases between the two ends.

This chain connects TRBV20-1 to TRBJ2-1; 7 nucleotides line up with TRBD2. The CDR3 is made up of 14 amino acids. Per the germline V gene, CDR1 is DFQATT and CDR2 is SNEGSKA (reference sequence). With V trimmed by 3 bases and J by 4 bases, 6 bases remained unmatched. The CDR3 is CSASRGERYNEQFF. CDR3 sequence (DNA): TGCAGTGCTAGTCGGGGGGAGAGGTACAATGAGCAGTTCTTC.

This rearrangement joins TRBV12-3 or TRBV12-4 to TRBJ1-3; no clear D. V lost 8 bases to trimming and J lost 6 bases, with 11 bases between them. The length of the CDR3 is 12 residues. The chain's CDR3 is CASAKKKNTIYF. The CDR3 region has the DNA TGTGCCAGCGCAAAGAAAAAAAACACCATATATTTT.

The rearrangement links TRBV15 to TRBJ1-2; maybe TRBD1 (5 bases). V was pared by 3 bases and J by 2 bases, with 16 bases between. The CDR3 sequence is 16 residues long. CDR1 is LNHNV, CDR2 YYDKDF, per germline (reference sequence). CDR3 in amino acids: CATSSPPRPGNYGYTF. In nucleotides, the CDR3 is TGTGCCACCAGCAGTCCCCCTCGCCCAGGGAACTATGGCTACACCTTC.

The chain has TRBV7-3 and TRBJ1-2; D is possibly TRBD1 (6 bases). The ends were cut back, 1 base at V and 7 bases at J, with 10 bases in the middle. In germline, CDR1 is SGHTA, CDR2 FQGTGA. This CDR3 is 13 amino acids long. The CDR3 loop is CASSLIRGAGYTF. The CDR3 region has the DNA TGTGCCAGCAGCTTAATCAGGGGCGCTGGCTACACCTTC. Drawing the rest from reference TRBV7-3 and TRBJ1-2, the complete variable domain is GAGVSQTPSNKVTEKGKYVELRCDPISGHTALYWYRQSLGQGPEFLIYFQGTGAADDSGLPNDRFFAVRPEGSVSTLKIQRTERGDSAVYLCASSLIRGAGYTFGSGTRLTVV.

This clonotype was seen only a few times. The V gene is TRBV12-3 or TRBV12-4, the J gene TRBJ2-3; no clear D gene. V lost 9 bases and J 9 bases, leaving 16 bases between the germline ends. This CDR3 comprises 12 residues. CDR3 residues: CASRPAKGTQYF. The CDR3 DNA is TGTGCCAGTCGACCGGCGAAAGGCACGCAGTATTTT.

This rearrangement joins TRBV6-5 to TRBJ2-7; D remains unclear. This CDR3 is 15 amino acids long. The germline V gene encodes CDR1 MNHEY and CDR2 SVGAGI. Deletions cut 0 bases from V and 0 bases from J, with 9 bases between. CDR3 residues: CASSYSPGFSYEQYF. The CDR3 DNA is TGTGCCAGCAGTTACTCTCCGGGTTTCTCCTACGAGCAGTACTTC.

The genes are TRBV6-1 and TRBJ2-1; D is tentatively TRBD1 or TRBD2 (5 bases each). The germline gives CDR1 MNHNS, CDR2 SASEGT. V lost 5 bases, J lost 5 bases, and 13 bases lay in between. CDR3 length: 14 amino acids. This chain's CDR3 is CASSPRGTNNEQFF. DNA for the CDR3: TGTGCCAGCAGTCCCCGGGGCACCAACAATGAGCAGTTCTTC.

This clonotype was found a few times. Sequence at one end of the junction differs from germline and may be a read error. The chain combines TRBV5-5 with TRBJ2-2; D might be TRBD1 or TRBD2, each matching 6 bases. Germline V gives CDR1 SGHKS, CDR2 YYEKEE (reference sequence). This CDR3 spans 18 amino acids. This chain's CDR3 is CASSLGRFGGADTGELFF. In DNA form, the CDR3 reads TGTGCCAGCAGTTTGGGGCGTTTCGGGGGCGCCGACACCGGGGAGCTGTTTTTT.